These 19 T cell receptor beta chains came from one sample sequenced in a study of blood T cell repertoires in COVID-19. Generated by immunoSEQ multiplex PCR, the TCRdb table keeps only in-frame clones and is missing some. The data hold about 36,000 clones, with 70% to 90% observed a single time. Source material: peripheral blood. The receptors shown here come from a human donor in a cohort sampled during active COVID-19.

The chain uses TRBV7-9 and TRBJ2-1, with D possibly TRBD2 on 6 matching bases. The germline V gene encodes CDR1 SEHNR and CDR2 FQNEAQ (reference sequence). The CDR3 has 14 amino acids. Trimming pared 5 bases from V and 8 bases from J, leaving 16 bases between. CDR3 sequence reads: CASSQRMGEDEQFF. The CDR3 region has the DNA TGTGCCAGCAGCCAACGGATGGGGGAGGATGAGCAGTTCTTC.

This chain uses TRBV4-1 with TRBJ2-7, with 11 bases lining up with TRBD1. Germline V gene sequence: CDR1 MGHRA, CDR2 YSYEKL. J gave up 2 bases and V 4 bases, and 7 bases lay outside the gene matches. The CDR3 loop spans 16 amino acids. Here the CDR3 reads CASSPRTGGVAYEQYF. DNA for the CDR3: TGCGCCAGCAGCCCCCGGACAGGGGGCGTCGCCTACGAGCAGTACTTC.

This clone was seen a single time. The V call is TRBV12-3 or TRBV12-4, the J call TRBJ1-4, with D possibly being TRBD1 (6 bases). V was trimmed by 6 bases and J by 8 bases, leaving 13 bases between them. The CDR3 covers 13 residues. CDR3 sequence (DNA): TGTGCCAGCAGGCGGACAGATAACGAAAAACTGTTTTTT. It is translated as CASRRTDNEKLFF.

The V and J genes are TRBV5-1 and TRBJ2-1; 10 bases align to TRBD1. The CDR3 is 18 residues long. The germline V gene has CDR1 SGHRS and CDR2 YFSETQ. Trimming at V came to 5 bases and at J to 2 bases, leaving 13 bases not matched to a gene. The CDR3 is CASSAGTGAWQTYNEQFF. The CDR3 DNA reads as TGCGCCAGCAGTGCCGGGACAGGGGCCTGGCAAACCTACAATGAGCAGTTCTTC.

The chain is built from TRBV28 and TRBJ1-2; D is unclear. This CDR3 has 13 amino acids. V lost 3 bases and J 6 bases, leaving 11 bases between the germline ends. CDR1 and CDR2 (germline): MDHEN, SYDVKM. The CDR3 loop is CASSFFPSDGYTF. CDR3 coding DNA: TGTGCCAGCAGTTTTTTCCCAAGCGATGGCTACACCTTC.

The gene calls are TRBV5-4 and TRBJ2-7; 7 nucleotides match TRBD2. V lost 4 bases to trimming and J lost 3 bases; unmatched junction nucleotides: 10. Germline CDR1 is SGHNT and CDR2 is YYREEE (reference sequence). CDR3 length equals 15 residues. The CDR3 loop reads CASSGAPSGNYEQYF. Here the CDR3 DNA reads TGTGCCAGCAGCGGAGCCCCCAGCGGGAACTACGAGCAGTACTTC.

The gene calls are TRBV25-1 and TRBJ1-5; possibly TRBD1 for D (5 bases). Germline-derived CDR1 and CDR2 are MGHDK and SYGVNS. V lost 8 bases and J lost 0, with 11 bases in between. The CDR3 extends over 14 amino acids. CDR3 in DNA: TGTGCCAGCCCCCCAAGGGGTAGCAATCAGCCCCAGCATTTT. Encoded protein: CASPPRGSNQPQHF.

This clone was counted once. This chain joins TRBV18 and TRBJ2-3; D gene ambiguous. The CDR3 is made up of 14 amino acids. V was clipped by 3 bases and J by 2 bases, with 9 bases between them. Germline V gene sequence: CDR1 KGHSH, CDR2 LQKENI. The CDR3 protein is CASSPTYPTDTQYF. CDR3 nucleotide sequence: TGTGCCAGCTCACCGACTTACCCCACAGATACGCAGTATTTT. The whole variable domain, filled in from reference TRBV18 and TRBJ2-3, reads NAGVMQNPRHLVRRRGQEARLRCSPMKGHSHVYWYRQLPEEGLKFMVYLQKENIIDESGMPKERFSAEFPKEGPSILRIQQVVRGDSAAYFCASSPTYPTDTQYFGPGTRLTVL.

This clone was seen a single time. The J gene is TRBJ1-1, the V gene TRBV19; 8 bases line up with TRBD1. V was clipped by 2 bases and J by 6 bases; unmatched bases: 8. This CDR3 comprises 15 residues. Germline CDR1 reads LNHDA; CDR2 reads SQIVND (reference sequence). The CDR3 bases are TGTGCCAGTAGTATACGCAGGGGGCGCGAGTCTGAAGCTTTCTTT. Encoded protein: CASSIRRGRESEAFF.

The chain carries TRBV15 and TRBJ1-4; TRBD1 matches at 8 bases. Losses at the gene ends were 0 bases for V and 8 bases for J; bases not matched to a gene: 5. The CDR3 contains 15 residues. CDR1 and CDR2 from the germline V gene are LNHNV and YYDKDF (reference sequence). The DNA for the CDR3 is TGTGCCACCAGCAGAGATGGACAGGGTTGGGAAAAACTGTTTTTT. It yields the protein CATSRDGQGWEKLFF.

V gene TRBV4-1 combines with J gene TRBJ1-3, with 8 bases identical to TRBD1. The V segment lost 0 bases and the J segment 1 base; nucleotides outside the gene matches: 8. Germline V lookup: CDR1 MGHRA, CDR2 YSYEKL. This CDR3 comprises 18 residues. The DNA for the CDR3 is TGCGCCAGCAGCCAAGAAGGGGGCAGGGGGCTGTCTGGAAACACCATATATTTT. Translating gives CASSQEGGRGLSGNTIYF.

This sequence joins TRBV4-1 and TRBJ1-2, with a tentative D call TRBD1 (5 bases). V was clipped by 3 bases and J by 1 base, with 9 bases between them. The germline V gene has CDR1 MGHRA and CDR2 YSYEKL. CDR3 length equals 14 residues. The CDR3 here is CASSHPQGNYGYTF. The DNA for the CDR3 is TGCGCCAGCAGCCATCCCCAGGGTAACTATGGCTACACCTTC.

The rearrangement uses TRBV27 and TRBJ2-3, with 8 bases identical to TRBD2. In germline, CDR1 is MNHEY, CDR2 SMNVEV (reference sequence). Losses at the gene ends were 4 bases for V and 3 bases for J; bases not matched to a gene: 6. The CDR3 has 15 amino acids. The CDR3 sequence is CASSSRGLVTDTQYF. CDR3 DNA: TGTGCCAGCAGTTCCCGGGGACTAGTTACAGATACGCAGTATTTT.

This sequence joins TRBV3-1 (or the pseudogene TRBV3-2) and TRBJ1-1; no clear D. Trimming took 0 bases from V and 4 from J, leaving 15 bases between them. Germline values: CDR1 LGHDT, CDR2 YNNKEL (reference sequence). CDR3 size: 16 residues. The CDR3 DNA reads as TGTGCCAGCAGCCAAGATCGTCCAGGAGGGCGCACTGAAGCTTTCTTT. It is translated as CASSQDRPGGRTEAFF.

The V and J genes are TRBV19 and TRBJ1-1; 8 bases map to TRBD1. The germline V gene encodes CDR1 LNHDA and CDR2 SQIVND (reference sequence). Losses at the gene ends were 4 bases for V and 5 bases for J; bases not matched to a gene: 9. The CDR3 extends over 15 amino acids. The CDR3: CASSKLQGVKTEAFF. The CDR3 DNA follows: TGTGCCAGTAGTAAACTACAGGGGGTTAAGACTGAAGCTTTCTTT.

On this clone: Other DNA sequences in the same sample also yield this CDR3. The V call is TRBV3-1 (or the pseudogene TRBV3-2), the J call TRBJ1-5; D gene uncertain. The germline CDR1 and CDR2 sequences are LGHDT and YNNKEL (reference sequence). The CDR3 runs to 13 residues. Trimming removed 1 base at V and 6 bases at J, with 7 bases between. DNA of the CDR3: TGTGCCAGCAGCCAAGTCGGGAGTCAGCCCCAGCATTTT. Translating it yields CASSQVGSQPQHF.

The rearrangement uses TRBV25-1 and TRBJ1-2, with TRBD1 identical over 7 bases. The CDR3 consists of 15 residues. V trimming: 1 base; J trimming: 1 base; junction bases outside the gene matches: 3. Germline values: CDR1 MGHDK, CDR2 SYGVNS. In DNA form, the CDR3 reads TGTGCCAGCAGTGAATCGAGGGGGCATAACTATGGCTACACCTTC. It yields the protein CASSESRGHNYGYTF.

The rearrangement joins TRBV10-3 to TRBJ1-1; D is perhaps TRBD1 (5 bases). There are 14 residues in the CDR3. CDR1 is ENHRY, CDR2 SYGVKD, per germline. The ends were cut back, 6 bases at V and 2 bases at J, with 13 bases in the middle. The CDR3 is CAIRSLQGNTEAFF. CDR3 DNA sequence: TGTGCCATCAGATCACTCCAGGGTAACACTGAAGCTTTCTTT.

The V gene is TRBV19, the J gene TRBJ2-1; 7 nucleotides align to TRBD1. V trimming: 5 bases; J trimming: 6 bases; junction bases outside the gene matches: 10. The CDR3 loop spans 15 amino acids. CDR1 LNHDA and CDR2 SQIVND come from the germline V gene (reference sequence). The CDR3 spells CASSPGQSKSNEQFF. The CDR3 nucleotides are TGTGCCAGTAGTCCGGGACAGAGTAAATCCAATGAGCAGTTCTTC. The whole variable domain, filled in from reference TRBV19 and TRBJ2-1, reads DGGITQSPKYLFRKEGQNVTLSCEQNLNHDAMYWYRQDPGQGLRLIYYSQIVNDFQKGDIAEGYSVSREKKESFPLTVTSAQKNPTAFYLCASSPGQSKSNEQFFGPGTRLTVL.